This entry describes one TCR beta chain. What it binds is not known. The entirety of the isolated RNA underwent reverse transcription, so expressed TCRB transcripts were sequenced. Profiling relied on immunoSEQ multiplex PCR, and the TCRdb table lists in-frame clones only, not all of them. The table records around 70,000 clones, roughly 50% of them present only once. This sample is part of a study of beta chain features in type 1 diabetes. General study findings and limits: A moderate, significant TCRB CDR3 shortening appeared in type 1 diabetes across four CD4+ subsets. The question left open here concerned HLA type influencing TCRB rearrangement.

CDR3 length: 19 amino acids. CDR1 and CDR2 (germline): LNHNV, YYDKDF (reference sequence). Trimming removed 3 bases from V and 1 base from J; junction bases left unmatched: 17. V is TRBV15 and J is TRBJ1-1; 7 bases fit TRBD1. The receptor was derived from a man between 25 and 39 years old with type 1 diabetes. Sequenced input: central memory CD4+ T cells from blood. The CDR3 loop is CATSSSSGQYLGGNTEAFF. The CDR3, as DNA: TGTGCCACCAGCAGTTCATCGGGACAGTACTTGGGGGGGAACACTGAAGCTTTCTTT.